This TCR beta chain stems from a study of identical twins. This CDR3 contains 14 residues. Trimming left V 3 bases short and J 5 bases short, with 13 bases between. Template switching added a universal primer site; cDNA carried unique molecular identifiers. TCRdb ran MiXCR on the 5' RACE reads and lists one entry per CDR3 protein. The sample yields around 680,000 distinct CDR3 sequences, 8.6% seen once. This same sample was also part of a study on yellow fever vaccine responses in identical twins.

Source material: PBMCs. The clonotype originates from a woman between 18 and 29 years old in good health. The chain is built from TRBV12-3 or TRBV12-4 and TRBJ1-1; weak D call: TRBD1 (6 bases). The CDR3 DNA reads as TGTGCCAGCAGTTTCGGGCAGGGGCTGACTGAAGCTTTCTTT. Protein: CASSFGQGLTEAFF.